This entry lists 7 T cell receptor beta chains sequenced from one sample in a study of T cell responses to AZD1222 COVID-19 vaccine. Sequenced by immunoSEQ multiplex PCR; TCRdb stores in-frame clones only, minus some. Among around 120,000 clones listed, about nine tenths were seen once. The sample was peripheral blood, taken on day 0 of AZD1222 vaccination. The receptors stem from an adult in good health.

The gene calls are TRBV10-3 and TRBJ2-2; the match to TRBD2 covers 10 bases. The CDR3 length is 16 residues. V dropped 8 bases and J dropped 4; count of bases not matched to a gene: 10. Germline values: CDR1 ENHRY, CDR2 SYGVKD. This chain's CDR3 is CAISRSSGRVTGELFF. The DNA for the CDR3 is TGTGCCATCTCCCGATCTAGCGGGAGAGTCACCGGGGAGCTGTTTTTT.

Only one count was recorded for this clone. This sequence joins TRBV21-1 and TRBJ2-5; the table's D gene call, TRBD1, was not cross checked with the DNA. TRBV21-1 is tagged as a pseudogene. This CDR3 is 15 amino acids long. The CDR3 reads CASSKVRTGGETQYF. In nucleotides, the CDR3 is TGTGCCAGCAGCAAGGTAAGGACAGGGGGAGAGACCCAGTACTTC.

The chain links TRBV9 to TRBJ1-1; D is possibly TRBD1 (5 bases). The CDR3 loop spans 14 amino acids. V was shortened by 2 bases and J by 10 bases, with 18 bases between the two germline ends. The germline V gene has CDR1 SGDLS and CDR2 YYNGEE. The CDR3, as DNA: TGTGCCAGCAGCGTTACGCCGGGGCGGGAGGGAGCTTTCTTT. Protein product: CASSVTPGREGAFF.

The chain is built from TRBV7-2 and TRBJ2-7; D not certain. V lost 10 bases, J lost 6 bases, and 16 bases lay in between. CDR1 and CDR2 from the germline V gene are SGHTA and FQGNSA. This CDR3 region has 12 residues. The CDR3 is CATSTLSGEQYF. CDR3 coding DNA: TGTGCCACCTCAACACTCTCCGGCGAGCAGTACTTC.

This clone has only a few counts. This chain uses TRBV6-5 with TRBJ1-5; D might be TRBD1 (5 bases). Deletions cut 6 bases from V and 4 bases from J, with 10 bases between. Germline V gives CDR1 MNHEY, CDR2 SVGAGI. This CDR3 is built from 13 residues. The CDR3 DNA sequence: TGTGCCAGCAGATTGCAGGGTAATCAGCCCCAGCATTTT. Translated, it gives CASRLQGNQPQHF.

A single count supports this clone. This chain uses TRBV28 with TRBJ2-1; D remains unclear. The germline V gene has CDR1 MDHEN and CDR2 SYDVKM. The CDR3 covers 14 residues. V was clipped by 6 bases and J by 7 bases, with 16 bases between them. As DNA, the CDR3 is TGTGCCAGCAGGGCTAGAGGCGAATGGAATGAGCAGTTCTTC. Translating it yields CASRARGEWNEQFF. Complete variable domain (other parts from reference TRBV28 and TRBJ2-1): DVKVTQSSRYLVKRTGEKVFLECVQDMDHENMFWYRQDPGLGLRLIYFSYDVKMKEKGDIPEGYSVSREKKERFSLILESASTNQTSMYLCASRARGEWNEQFFGPGTRLTVL.

This clone appeared a few times. This sequence joins TRBV7-8 and TRBJ2-5; perhaps TRBD2 as D (5 bases). The V end was cut by 3 bases, the J end by 1 base, with 9 bases between. The CDR3 runs 14 residues. Germline loops: CDR1 SGHVS, CDR2 FQNEAQ. CDR3 coding DNA: TGTGCCAGCAGCTTCGGAGGCCCCCAAGAGACCCAGTACTTC. Amino acids: CASSFGGPQETQYF.